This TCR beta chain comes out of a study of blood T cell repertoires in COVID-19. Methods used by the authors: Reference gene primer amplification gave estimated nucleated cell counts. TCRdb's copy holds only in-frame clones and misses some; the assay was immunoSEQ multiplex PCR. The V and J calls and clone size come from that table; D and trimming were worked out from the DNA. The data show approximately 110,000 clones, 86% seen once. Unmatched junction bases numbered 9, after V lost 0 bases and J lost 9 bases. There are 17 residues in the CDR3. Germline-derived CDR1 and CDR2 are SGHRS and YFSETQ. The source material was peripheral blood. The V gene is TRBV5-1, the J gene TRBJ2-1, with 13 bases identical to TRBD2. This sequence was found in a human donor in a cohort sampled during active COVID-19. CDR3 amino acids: CASSLAGLAGVMGEQFF. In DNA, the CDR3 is TGCGCCAGCAGCTTGGCCGGACTAGCGGGAGTGATGGGTGAGCAGTTCTTC.